Ten or more counts support the clone carrying this TCR beta chain. This sample was taken from a study of CD8 T cells in ankylosing spondylitis. Germline values: CDR1 SGHRS, CDR2 YFSETQ. The germline V and J ends were trimmed by 0 bases and 5 bases, with 6 bases remaining between them. The length of the CDR3 is 12 residues. Making the TCR beta libraries involved quantitative 5'-RACE with molecular barcodes. In TCRdb, the 5' RACE reads were re-called with MiXCR into one record per CDR3 protein. The table includes 200,000 or so distinct CDR3 sequences, 13% detected once. Sequencing input: blood, either unsorted or a sorted T cell fraction (not recorded which). The sequence was obtained from a female donor with ankylosing spondylitis or in good health (not recorded which). J is TRBJ2-7 and V is TRBV5-1; the D is unclear. The DNA of the CDR3 is TGCGCCAGCAGCTTGGATTCGAACGAGCAGTACTTC. It yields the protein CASSLDSNEQYF.